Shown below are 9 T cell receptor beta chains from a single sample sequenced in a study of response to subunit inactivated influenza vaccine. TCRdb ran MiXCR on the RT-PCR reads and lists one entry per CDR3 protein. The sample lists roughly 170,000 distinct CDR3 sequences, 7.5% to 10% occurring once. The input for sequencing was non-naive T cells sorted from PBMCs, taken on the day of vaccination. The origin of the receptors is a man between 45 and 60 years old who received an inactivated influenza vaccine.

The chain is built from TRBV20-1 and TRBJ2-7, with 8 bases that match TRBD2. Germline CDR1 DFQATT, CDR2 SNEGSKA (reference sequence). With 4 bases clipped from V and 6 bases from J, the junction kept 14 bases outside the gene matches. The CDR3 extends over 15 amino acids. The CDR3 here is CSAKISGTRAAEQYF. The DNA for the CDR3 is TGCAGTGCTAAAATCTCCGGGACTAGGGCCGCCGAGCAGTACTTC.

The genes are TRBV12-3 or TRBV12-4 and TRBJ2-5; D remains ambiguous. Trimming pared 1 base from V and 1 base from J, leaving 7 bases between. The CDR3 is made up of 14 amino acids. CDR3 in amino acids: CASSLEGFQETQYF. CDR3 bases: TGTGCCAGCAGTTTAGAAGGGTTCCAAGAGACCCAGTACTTC.

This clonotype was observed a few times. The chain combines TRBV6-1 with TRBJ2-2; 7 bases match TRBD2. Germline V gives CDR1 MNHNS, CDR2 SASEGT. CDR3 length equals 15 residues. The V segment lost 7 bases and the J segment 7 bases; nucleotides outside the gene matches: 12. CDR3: CASNPWSGGHGELFF. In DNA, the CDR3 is TGTGCCAGCAACCCATGGTCGGGAGGTCACGGGGAGCTGTTTTTT.

This CDR3 reads CASSLLQGSYGEQFF. The CDR3, as DNA: TGTGCCAGCAGCTTACTACAGGGGTCTTACGGTGAGCAGTTCTTC. The gene calls are TRBV7-9 and TRBJ2-1, with 7 bases identical to TRBD1. The CDR3 sequence is 15 residues long. Trimming removed 2 bases from V and 9 bases from J; junction bases left unmatched: 10. Germline values: CDR1 SEHNR, CDR2 FQNEAQ (reference sequence).

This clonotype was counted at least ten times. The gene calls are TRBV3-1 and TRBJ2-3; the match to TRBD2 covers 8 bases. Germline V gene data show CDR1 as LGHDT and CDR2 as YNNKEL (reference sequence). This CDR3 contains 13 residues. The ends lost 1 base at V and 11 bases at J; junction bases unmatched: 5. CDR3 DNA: TGTGCCAGCAGCCAAGTGGCAGCGGGGGAGCAGTATTTT. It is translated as CASSQVAAGEQYF.

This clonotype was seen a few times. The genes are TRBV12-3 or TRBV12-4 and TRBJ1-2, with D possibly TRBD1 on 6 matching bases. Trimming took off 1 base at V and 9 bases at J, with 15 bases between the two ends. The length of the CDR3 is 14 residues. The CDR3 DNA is TGTGCCAGCAGTTTAGACCCCTCGGGGGCTCGCTACACCTTC. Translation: CASSLDPSGARYTF.

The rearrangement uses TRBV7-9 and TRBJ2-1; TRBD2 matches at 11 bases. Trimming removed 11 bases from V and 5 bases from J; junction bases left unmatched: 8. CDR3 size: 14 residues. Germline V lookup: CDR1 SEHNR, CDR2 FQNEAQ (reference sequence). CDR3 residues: CAGQTSGADNEQFF. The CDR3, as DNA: TGTGCCGGACAGACTAGCGGGGCAGACAATGAGCAGTTCTTC.

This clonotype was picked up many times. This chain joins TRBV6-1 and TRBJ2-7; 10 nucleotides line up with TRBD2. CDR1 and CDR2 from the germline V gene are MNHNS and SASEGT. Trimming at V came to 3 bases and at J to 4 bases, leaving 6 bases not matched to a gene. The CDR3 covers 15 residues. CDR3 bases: TGTGCCAGCAGTGACCTAGCGGGGGATGGATACGAGCAGTACTTC. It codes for CASSDLAGDGYEQYF.

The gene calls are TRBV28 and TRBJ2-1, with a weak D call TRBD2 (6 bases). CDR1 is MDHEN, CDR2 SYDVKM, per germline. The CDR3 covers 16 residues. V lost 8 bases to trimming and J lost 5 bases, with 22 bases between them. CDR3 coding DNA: TGTGCCAGCCAACCTAGGGGACTTCCAGCTGACAATGAGCAGTTCTTC. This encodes CASQPRGLPADNEQFF. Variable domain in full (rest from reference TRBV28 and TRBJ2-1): DVKVTQSSRYLVKRTGEKVFLECVQDMDHENMFWYRQDPGLGLRLIYFSYDVKMKEKGDIPEGYSVSREKKERFSLILESASTNQTSMYLCASQPRGLPADNEQFFGPGTRLTVL.